Listed below are T cell receptor beta chains from one sample, sequenced in a study of shared clonotypes between healthy human individuals. Method: immunoSEQ multiplex PCR; TCRdb's copy keeps in-frame clones and lacks some. The data hold about 1 million clones, with more than 60% observed a single time. Sequencing was done on a sample of memory CD4+ T cells sorted from blood. The receptors were gathered from a man aged 18 to 35 in good health. CDR3s include the opening cysteine and the closing phenylalanine or tryptophan. The order of the fields is J gene, D gene, clone size, V gene, CDR3 DNA, CDR3 protein. The D gene is left open where the match is weak. For some rows the clone size is stated as once, few or many, or as a class when expanded; others skip it.

J: TRBJ2-5; D: -; size: -; V: TRBV6-1; DNA: TGTGCCAGCAGTGAAAGTCCCCCGGCCTCGGGGCAAGAGACCCAGTACTTC; CDR3: CASSESPPASGQETQYF
J: TRBJ1-1; D: -; size: -; V: TRBV5-6; DNA: TGTGCCAGCAGCTTGGAATTCAGGGCGAACACTGAAGCTTTCTTT; CDR3: CASSLEFRANTEAFF
J: TRBJ2-5; D: TRBD2; size: -; V: TRBV5-1; DNA: TGCGCCAGCAGTACTTACGGGAGGGCTCCCTTCCTCCAAGAGACCCAGTACTTC; CDR3: CASSTYGRAPFLQETQYF
J: TRBJ1-1; D: -; size: -; V: TRBV30; DNA: TGTGCCTGGAGTGTAAAGGGTCCGGGCACTGAAGCTTTCTTT; CDR3: CAWSVKGPGTEAFF
J: TRBJ2-5; D: TRBD1; size: -; V: TRBV28; DNA: TGTGCCAGCAGGGCCTCTCCGGGACAGGGGGCAGAGACCCAGTACTTC; CDR3: CASRASPGQGAETQYF
J: TRBJ2-5; D: -; size: -; V: TRBV11-2; DNA: TGTGCCAGCAGCTCAGGGGACCGAGAGACCCAGTACTTC; CDR3: CASSSGDRETQYF
J: TRBJ1-1; D: TRBD1; size: few; V: TRBV5-6; DNA: TGTGCCAGCAGCCTCGGGACAGGTAGGGGAACTGAAGCTTTCTTT; CDR3: CASSLGTGRGTEAFF
J: TRBJ1-4; D: -; size: once; V: TRBV19; DNA: TGTGCCAGTAGTAGTCGACAAGGCTCCGTGGAAAAACTGTTTTTT; CDR3: CASSSRQGSVEKLFF
J: TRBJ1-1; D: -; size: -; V: TRBV9; DNA: TGTGCCAGCAGCACCTCCCCCTTCACTGAAGCTTTCTTT; CDR3: CASSTSPFTEAFF
J: TRBJ2-7; D: -; size: -; V: TRBV6-5; DNA: TGTGCCAGCAGTGCCCTACAGAATTCCTACGAGCAGTACTTC; CDR3: CASSALQNSYEQYF
J: TRBJ2-7; D: -; size: -; V: TRBV28; DNA: TGTGCCAGCAGGCCCCGACCCAGCGGCTACGAGCAGTACTTC; CDR3: CASRPRPSGYEQYF
J: TRBJ1-5; D: TRBD1; size: -; V: TRBV28; DNA: TGTGCCAGCAGTTTAAACAGGGGGCTTAGCAATCAGCCCCAGCATTTT; CDR3: CASSLNRGLSNQPQHF
J: TRBJ2-5; D: -; size: -; V: TRBV7-6; DNA: TGTGCCAGCAGCAAGACTCTTTCCGAAGAGACCCAGTACTTC; CDR3: CASSKTLSEETQYF
J: TRBJ1-6; D: -; size: few; V: TRBV5-6; DNA: TGTGCCACGCAGCCCAGATTCGGGGATTCACCCCTCCACTTT; CDR3: CATQPRFGDSPLHF
J: TRBJ2-7; D: -; size: -; V: TRBV21-1; DNA: TGTGCCAGCAGCATCTCGGGTACCTACGAGCAGTACTTC; CDR3: CASSISGTYEQYF
J: TRBJ2-1; D: -; size: -; V: TRBV6-6; DNA: TGTGCCAGCAGTTACTCGCACCCGGACATAAATGAGCAGTTCTTC; CDR3: CASSYSHPDINEQFF
J: TRBJ1-1; D: -; size: few; V: TRBV6-1; DNA: TGTGCCAGCAGTGAGGAGGGGGGCCTGAGGGGCTTCTTT; CDR3: CASSEEGGLRGFF
J: TRBJ2-2; D: -; size: -; V: TRBV7-2; DNA: TGTGCCAGCAAGGTCCCGAACACCGGGGAGCTGTTTTTT; CDR3: CASKVPNTGELFF
J: TRBJ1-4; D: -; size: few; V: TRBV2; DNA: TGTGCCAGCAGTGTCGGTAAGGCAGGGACTGAAAAACTGTTTTTT; CDR3: CASSVGKAGTEKLFF
J: TRBJ1-6; D: TRBD1; size: -; V: TRBV28; DNA: TGTGCCAGCAGTTTAGGACAGGGGGCCCCCCTTTATAATTCACCCCTCCACTTT; CDR3: CASSLGQGAPLYNSPLHF
J: TRBJ1-3; D: -; size: -; V: TRBV19; DNA: TGTGCCAGCAATCGAAACACCATATATTTT; CDR3: CASNRNTIYF
J: TRBJ2-7; D: TRBD2; size: -; V: TRBV6-1; DNA: TGTGCCAGCAGTGAATCGGTAGCGGGGGCCTACTACGAGCAGTACTTC; CDR3: CASSESVAGAYYEQYF
J: TRBJ1-2; D: -; size: many; V: TRBV2; DNA: TGTGCCAGCACACCCCAGGGTTACTATGGCTACACCTTC; CDR3: CASTPQGYYGYTF
J: TRBJ2-5; D: TRBD2; size: -; V: TRBV7-7; DNA: TGTGCTAGCAGCTTACTGGCGGGGGGTTCGACGGAGACCCAGTACTTC; CDR3: CASSLLAGGSTETQYF
J: TRBJ2-1; D: -; size: few; V: TRBV5-1; DNA: TGCGCCAGCAGCTTGAAAGGGGTCTTGGGGAATGAGCAGTTCTTC; CDR3: CASSLKGVLGNEQFF
J: TRBJ1-5; D: -; size: -; V: TRBV30; DNA: TGTGCCTGGAAGGGATCTGGCAATCAGCCCCAGCATTTT; CDR3: CAWKGSGNQPQHF
J: TRBJ1-1; D: TRBD1; size: -; V: TRBV7-2; DNA: TGTGCCAGCAGCAAACAGGGGGCGTACACTGAAGCTTTCTTT; CDR3: CASSKQGAYTEAFF